The TCR beta chain under discussion was sequenced for a study of blood T cell repertoires in COVID-19. Study-level information: Samples representing acute and convalescent COVID-19 were sourced from the United States, Italy and Spain. Sources were T cells, B-cell-depleted T cells, or PBMCs; the material itself was cDNA or gDNA.

Authors' processing steps: Estimates of nucleated cell counts were drawn from the amplification of reference gene primers. Generated by immunoSEQ multiplex PCR, the TCRdb table keeps only in-frame clones and is missing some. V, J and clone size reflect that table, while D and trimming were determined from the DNA. The data hold over 150,000 clones, with roughly four fifths observed a single time. V was cut by 6 bases and J by 9 bases, with 21 bases left in between. Germline loops: CDR1 LGHDT, CDR2 YNNKEL (reference sequence). There are 15 residues in the CDR3. The source of this sequence is a woman aged 60-70 years with acute or convalescent COVID-19. The sample taken for sequencing was peripheral blood. The chain is built from TRBV3-1 (or the pseudogene TRBV3-2) and TRBJ2-1; TRBD2 is a possible D gene (6 bases). The CDR3 loop reads CASSFGGAGGGEQFF. CDR3 in DNA: TGTGCCAGCAGTTTCGGCGGGGCCGGAGGAGGTGAGCAGTTCTTC.